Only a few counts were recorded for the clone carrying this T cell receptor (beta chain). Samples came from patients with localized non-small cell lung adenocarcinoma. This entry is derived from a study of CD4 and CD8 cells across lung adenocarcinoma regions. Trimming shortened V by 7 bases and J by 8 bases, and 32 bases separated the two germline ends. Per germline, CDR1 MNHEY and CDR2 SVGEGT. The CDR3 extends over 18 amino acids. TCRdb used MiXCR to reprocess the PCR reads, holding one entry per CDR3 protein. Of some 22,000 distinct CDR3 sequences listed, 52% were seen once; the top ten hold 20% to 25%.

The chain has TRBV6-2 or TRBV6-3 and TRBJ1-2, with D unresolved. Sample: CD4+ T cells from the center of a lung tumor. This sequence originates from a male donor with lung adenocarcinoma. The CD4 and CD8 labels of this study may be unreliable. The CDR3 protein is CASTPQQLRWRVKRGYTF. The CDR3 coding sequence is TGTGCCAGCACCCCGCAGCAGTTACGGTGGAGGGTTAAGCGCGGCTACACCTTC.